The present T cell receptor beta chain was sequenced within a study of T cells after yellow fever vaccination. TCRdb recomputed calls from the 5' RACE reads with MiXCR, one row per CDR3 protein. The repertoire consists of hundreds of thousands of distinct CDR3 sequences, with more than 5.5% occurring once and the leading ten covering about 15%. Germline V gene lookup returns CDR1 KGHDR and CDR2 SFDVKD. The CDR3 contains 15 residues. For this clonotype: One end of the junction is discordant with germline, which a read error may explain.

The TCR was taken from a man younger than 40 who received the YFV17D yellow fever vaccine. The V and J genes are TRBV24-1 and TRBJ2-2; D perhaps matches TRBD2 (6 bases). The sample here was PBMCs, taken 5 days after the yellow fever booster vaccination. The CDR3: CATSETRENTGEPFF. Written as DNA, the CDR3 is TGTGCCACCAGTGAAACACGGGAGAACACCGGGGAGCCGTTTTTT.